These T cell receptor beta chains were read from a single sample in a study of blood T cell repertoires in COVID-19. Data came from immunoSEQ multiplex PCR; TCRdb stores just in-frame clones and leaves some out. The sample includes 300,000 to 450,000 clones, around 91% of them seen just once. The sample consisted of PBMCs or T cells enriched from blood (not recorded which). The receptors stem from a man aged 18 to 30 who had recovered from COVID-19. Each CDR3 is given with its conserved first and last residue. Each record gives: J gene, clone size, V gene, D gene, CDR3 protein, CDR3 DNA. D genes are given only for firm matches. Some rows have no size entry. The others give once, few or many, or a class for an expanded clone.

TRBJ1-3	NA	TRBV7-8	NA	CASSFQGRSSGNTIYF	TGTGCCAGCAGCTTCCAAGGCCGGAGCTCTGGAAACACCATATATTTT
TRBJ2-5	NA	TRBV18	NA	CASSPPGNLETQYF	TGTGCCAGCTCACCACCCGGGAATCTGGAGACCCAGTACTTC
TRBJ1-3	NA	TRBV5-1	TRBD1	CASSRTQGLSNTIYF	TGCGCCAGCAGCCGAACACAGGGGCTGTCAAACACCATATATTTT
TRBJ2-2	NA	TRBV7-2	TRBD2	CASSRGLASLGGELFF	TGTGCCAGCAGCCGCGGACTAGCGAGCCTCGGAGGGGAGCTGTTTTTT
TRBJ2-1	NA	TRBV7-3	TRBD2	CASSFGTSGRNEQFF	TGTGCCAGCAGCTTTGGGACTAGCGGGAGGAATGAGCAGTTCTTC
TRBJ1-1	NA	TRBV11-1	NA	CASSLLGQNTEAFF	TGTGCCAGCAGCCTTCTGGGCCAGAACACTGAAGCTTTCTTT
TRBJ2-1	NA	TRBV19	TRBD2	CASSPIAGGPNEQFF	TGTGCCAGTAGTCCAATAGCGGGAGGACCCAATGAGCAGTTCTTC
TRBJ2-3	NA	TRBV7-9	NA	CASSFLIGQSDTQYF	TGTGCCAGCAGCTTCCTGATCGGTCAATCAGATACGCAGTATTTT
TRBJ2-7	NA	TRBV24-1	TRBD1	CATSDSGQGNEQYF	TGTGCCACCAGTGACTCGGGACAGGGGAACGAGCAGTACTTC
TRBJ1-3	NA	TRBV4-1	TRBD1	CASTKTPTGEVSGNTIYF	TGCGCCAGCACCAAGACCCCCACAGGGGAAGTCTCTGGAAACACCATATATTTT
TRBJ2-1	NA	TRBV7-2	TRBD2	CASSYNSGGYNEQFF	TGTGCCAGCAGCTACAATAGCGGGGGATACAATGAGCAGTTCTTC
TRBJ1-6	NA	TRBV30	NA	CAWSVAGASSYNSPLHF	TGTGCCTGGAGTGTCGCAGGCGCCAGCTCCTATAATTCACCCCTCCACTTT
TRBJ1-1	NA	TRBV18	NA	CASSPLGTMNTEAFF	TGTGCCAGCTCACCTTTAGGGACAATGAACACTGAAGCTTTCTTT
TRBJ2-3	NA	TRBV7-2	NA	CASSPLARQVGGGDTQYF	TGTGCCAGCAGCCCACTAGCGCGGCAGGTGGGAGGGGGGGATACGCAGTATTTT
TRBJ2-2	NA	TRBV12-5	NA	CASGSYSGELFF	TGTGCTAGTGGTTCCTATTCCGGGGAGCTGTTTTTT
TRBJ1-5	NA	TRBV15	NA	CATSYDVSNQPQHF	TGTGCCACCAGCTATGATGTTAGTAATCAGCCCCAGCATTTT
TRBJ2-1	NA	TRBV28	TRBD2	CASNLRSGRFYEQFF	TGTGCCAGCAATTTGAGGAGCGGGAGATTCTATGAGCAGTTCTTC
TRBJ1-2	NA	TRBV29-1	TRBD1	CSVTGTAKNYGYTF	TGCAGCGTCACCGGGACAGCTAAAAACTATGGCTACACCTTC
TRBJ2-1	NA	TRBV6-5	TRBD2	CASSGTSVYNEQFF	TGTGCCAGCAGCGGGACTAGCGTTTACAATGAGCAGTTCTTC
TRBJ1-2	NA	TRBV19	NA	CASSIAFGERGYTF	TGTGCCAGTAGTATCGCTTTTGGTGAGAGAGGCTACACCTTC
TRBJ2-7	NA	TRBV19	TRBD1	CASSRRTGAPYEQYF	TGTGCCAGTAGTAGGCGGACAGGGGCACCCTACGAGCAGTACTTC
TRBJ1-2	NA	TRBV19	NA	CASSSDSAVPNYGYTF	TGTGCCAGTAGCTCTGACTCAGCGGTACCTAACTATGGCTACACCTTC
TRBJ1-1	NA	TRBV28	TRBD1	CASSPAPTGYTEAFF	TGTGCCAGCAGTCCGGCCCCGACAGGGTACACTGAAGCTTTCTTT
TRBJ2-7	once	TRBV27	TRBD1	CASSTWTGVYEQYF	TGTGCCAGCAGTACATGGACAGGGGTCTACGAGCAGTACTTC
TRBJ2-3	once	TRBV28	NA	CASLSRVFGTDTQYF	TGTGCCAGCCTCTCCAGGGTCTTTGGGACAGATACGCAGTATTTT
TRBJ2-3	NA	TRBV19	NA	CASSTGFRTTLSVDTQYF	TGTGCCAGTAGTACGGGTTTTAGGACAACCCTTTCCGTGGATACGCAGTATTTT
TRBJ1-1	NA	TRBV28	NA	CASREQMNTEAFF	TGTGCCAGCAGGGAACAGATGAACACTGAAGCTTTCTTT
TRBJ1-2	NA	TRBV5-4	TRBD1	CASSPYRGGNYGYTF	TGTGCCAGCAGCCCCTACAGGGGGGGAAACTATGGCTACACCTTC
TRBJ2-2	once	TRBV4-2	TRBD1	CASSHTGMIGGQNTGELFF	TGTGCCAGCAGCCACACGGGGATGATAGGGGGCCAGAACACCGGGGAGCTGTTTTTT
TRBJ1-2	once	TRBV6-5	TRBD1	CASSTGENYGYTF	TGTGCCAGCAGTACAGGGGAGAACTATGGCTACACCTTC
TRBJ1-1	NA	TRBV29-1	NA	CSVVLGTEAFF	TGCAGCGTTGTCCTAGGCACTGAAGCTTTCTTT